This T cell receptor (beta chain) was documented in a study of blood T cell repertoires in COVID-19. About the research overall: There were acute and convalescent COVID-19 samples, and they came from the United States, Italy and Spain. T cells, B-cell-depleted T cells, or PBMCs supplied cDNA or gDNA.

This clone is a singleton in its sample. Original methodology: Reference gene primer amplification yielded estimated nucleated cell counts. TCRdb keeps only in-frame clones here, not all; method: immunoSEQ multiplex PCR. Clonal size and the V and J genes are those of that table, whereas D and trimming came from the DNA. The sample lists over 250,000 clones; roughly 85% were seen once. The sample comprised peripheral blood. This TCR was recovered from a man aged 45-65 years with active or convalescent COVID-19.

The CDR3 loop reads CASSPRGGGAQEKLFF. The CDR3, as DNA: TGTGCCAGCAGCCCTCGGGGAGGGGGGGCGCAAGAAAAACTGTTTTTT. The chain recombines TRBV11-2 with TRBJ1-4, with D perhaps matching TRBD1 (6 bases). The CDR3 runs 16 residues. Trimming took 5 bases from V and 8 from J, leaving 21 bases between them. Germline CDR1 is SGHAT and CDR2 is FQNNGV.